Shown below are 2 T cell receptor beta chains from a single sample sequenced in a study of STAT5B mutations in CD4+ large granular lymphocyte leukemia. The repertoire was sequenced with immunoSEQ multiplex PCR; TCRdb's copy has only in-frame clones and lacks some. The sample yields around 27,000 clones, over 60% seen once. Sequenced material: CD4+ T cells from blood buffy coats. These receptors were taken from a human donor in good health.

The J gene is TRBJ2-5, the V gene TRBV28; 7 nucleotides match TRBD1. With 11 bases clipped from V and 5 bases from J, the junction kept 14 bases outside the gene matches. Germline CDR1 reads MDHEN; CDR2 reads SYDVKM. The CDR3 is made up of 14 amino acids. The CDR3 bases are TGTGCCGTCCGACAGGGCTCCACGTGGGAGACCCAGTACTTC. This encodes CAVRQGSTWETQYF.

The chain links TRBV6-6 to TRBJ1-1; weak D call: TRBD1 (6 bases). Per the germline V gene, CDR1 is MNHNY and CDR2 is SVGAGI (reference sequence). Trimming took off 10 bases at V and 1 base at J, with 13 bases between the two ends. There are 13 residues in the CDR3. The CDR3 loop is CATGDPGNTEAFF. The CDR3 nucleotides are TGTGCCACAGGGGATCCAGGGAACACTGAAGCTTTCTTT.